The source of this T cell receptor (beta chain) is a study of CD8 T cells in Susac syndrome. This CDR3 comprises 15 residues. The ends were cut back, 3 bases at V and 4 bases at J, with 15 bases in the middle. Random hexamers were used to reverse transcribe the RNA input (about 0.45 to 1 ug). One entry per CDR3 protein results from TCRdb running MiXCR on the immunoSEQ multiplex PCR reads. The repertoire has about 240,000 distinct CDR3 sequences, 90% to 96% of them found once; the top ten carry approximately 0.1%. The sample was CD4+ T cells from PBMCs. The clonotype comes from a human donor with Susac syndrome. The chain couples TRBV12-3 or TRBV12-4 to TRBJ1-1; no firm D call. CDR3 region: CASSFVSPRGTEAFF. The DNA for the CDR3 is TGTGCCAGCAGTTTCGTGTCTCCCAGAGGCACTGAAGCTTTCTTT.